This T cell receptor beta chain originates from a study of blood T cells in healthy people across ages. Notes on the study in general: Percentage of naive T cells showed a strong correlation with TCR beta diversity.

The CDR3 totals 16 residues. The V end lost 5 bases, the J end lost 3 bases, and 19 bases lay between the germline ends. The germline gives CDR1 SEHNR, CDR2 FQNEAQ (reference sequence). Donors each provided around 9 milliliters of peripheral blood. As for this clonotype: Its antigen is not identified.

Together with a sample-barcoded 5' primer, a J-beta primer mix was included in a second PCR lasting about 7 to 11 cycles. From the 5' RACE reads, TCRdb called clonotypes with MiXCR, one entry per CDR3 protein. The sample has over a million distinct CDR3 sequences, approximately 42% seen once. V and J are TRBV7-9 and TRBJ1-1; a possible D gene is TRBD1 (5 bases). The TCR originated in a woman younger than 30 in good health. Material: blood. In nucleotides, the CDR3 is TGTGCCAGCAGCCCCCGGGGCAGGTGGTGGGACACTGAAGCTTTCTTT. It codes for CASSPRGRWWDTEAFF. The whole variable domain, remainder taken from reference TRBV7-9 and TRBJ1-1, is DTGVSQNPRHKITKRGQNVTFRCDPISEHNRLYWYRQTLGQGPEFLTYFQNEAQLEKSRLLSDRFSAERPKGSFSTLEIQRTEQGDSAMYLCASSPRGRWWDTEAFFGQGTRLTVV.